This TCR beta chain emerged from a study of blood T cell repertoires in COVID-19. About the research overall: The cDNA or gDNA used as material had been derived from T cells, B-cell-depleted T cells, or PBMCs.

This clone is a singleton in its sample. In the original workflow: Amplifying reference gene primers gave estimates of nucleated cell counts. Generated by immunoSEQ multiplex PCR, the TCRdb table keeps only in-frame clones and is missing some. V and J calls and clone size follow that table, whereas D and trimming were derived from the DNA. The repertoire holds approximately 180,000 clones, with more than 75% as singletons. Seattle patient enrollment occurred during active infection, with longitudinal follow-up thereafter. The source of this sequence is a woman aged 70-85 years with COVID-19, enrolled during active disease. Sequencing was done on a sample of peripheral blood.

The CDR3 here is CASTIGAFQTQYF. In nucleotides, the CDR3 is TGTGCCAGTACTATAGGAGCTTTCCAGACCCAGTACTTC. The chain couples TRBV28 to TRBJ2-5; D remains ambiguous. CDR1 MDHEN and CDR2 SYDVKM come from the germline V gene. This CDR3 has 13 amino acids. V lost 9 bases and J 6 bases, leaving 17 bases between the germline ends.